This T cell receptor beta chain was captured by sequencing in a study of OX40 agonist ivuxolimab in advanced cancers. Study overall: Ivuxolimab was delivered to patients intravenously every 2 weeks at doses spanning 0.01 to 10 mg/kg.

Of note for this clone: Its target is not known.

Profiled with immunoSEQ multiplex PCR; TCRdb holds only in-frame clones, not every one. This table has approximately 65,000 clones, around 90% appearing once. V dropped 5 bases and J dropped 9; count of bases not matched to a gene: 8. Per the germline V gene, CDR1 is LNHDA and CDR2 is SQIVND (reference sequence). CDR3 length: 13 residues. Blood sampling took place at baseline, cycle 4 day 1, and cycle 7 day 1. Points from the study as a whole: Low clonal expansion, among the lowest seen, marked partial responders at 0.1-3.0 mg/kg. At 0.1 to 3.0 mg/kg and by week 6, CD4+ and CD8+ T cells in the blood had expanded clonally.

The sample consisted of CD4+ or CD8+ T cells sorted from blood, taken in a trial of the OX40 agonist ivuxolimab. The chain links TRBV19 to TRBJ1-1, with 8 nucleotides matching TRBD1. The source of this sequence is an adult with an advanced solid tumor such as melanoma, head and neck, liver or kidney cancer. The CDR3 loop is CASSPSQGAKAFF. CDR3 sequence (DNA): TGTGCCAGTAGTCCCTCCCAGGGGGCGAAAGCTTTCTTT.